A single sample gave rise to the 11 T cell receptor beta chains below, sequenced in a study of blood T cell repertoires in COVID-19. Clones were sequenced by immunoSEQ multiplex PCR, and TCRdb holds only the in-frame ones, with some missing. The sample carries 98,000 or so clones, 80% to 90% recorded once. The sequenced sample was peripheral blood. These receptors all stem from a man aged 50-60 years with acute or convalescent COVID-19.

Only one count was recorded for this clone. The V call is TRBV25-1, the J call TRBJ2-4, with a tentative D call TRBD2 (6 bases). Per germline, CDR1 MGHDK and CDR2 SYGVNS. The V end lost 5 bases, the J end lost 5 bases, and 25 bases lay between the germline ends. The CDR3 has 18 residues. The CDR3 DNA sequence: TGTGCCAGCAGTCCAAAGTGGGAGGTCACCTCTAGCCAAAACATTCAGTACTTC. Translating gives CASSPKWEVTSSQNIQYF.

The CDR3 DNA reads TGTGCCACCCGTAACCTCGGACAGGGAGGCGAGACCCAGTACTTC. It is translated as CATRNLGQGGETQYF. The chain joins TRBV24-1 to TRBJ2-5; 8 bases are shared with TRBD1. The CDR3 loop spans 15 amino acids. The germline V gene has CDR1 KGHDR and CDR2 SFDVKD. Trimming took 9 bases from V and 5 from J; bases not matched to a gene: 13.

This chain connects TRBV7-8 to TRBJ2-7, with a weak D call TRBD1 (6 bases). Per germline, CDR1 SGHVS and CDR2 FQNEAQ. This CDR3 contains 14 residues. Trimming stripped 6 bases from V and 1 base from J, with 13 bases between. CDR3 sequence reads: CASRVSGVSYEQYF. The CDR3 DNA reads TGTGCCAGCAGGGTATCAGGGGTATCCTACGAGCAGTACTTC.

This clone occurred a few times. The V and J genes are TRBV24-1 and TRBJ1-5; D unresolved. The germline V and J ends were trimmed by 2 bases and 6 bases, with 4 bases remaining between them. The CDR3 runs 12 residues. Germline V gene lookup returns CDR1 KGHDR and CDR2 SFDVKD. The CDR3 bases are TGTGCCACCAGTGATTGGGCTCAGCCCCAGCATTTT. Its protein is CATSDWAQPQHF.

This clone was seen once. CDR3 sequence: CATSRGGQESYEQYF. The CDR3 DNA reads as TGTGCCACCAGCAGAGGAGGTCAAGAATCCTACGAGCAGTACTTC. This chain connects TRBV15 to TRBJ2-7, with D unresolved. Germline CDR1 is LNHNV and CDR2 is YYDKDF (reference sequence). V dropped 1 base and J dropped 1 base, with 11 bases sitting between them. The CDR3 is 15 amino acids.

This clone showed up just once. The V gene is TRBV18, the J gene TRBJ1-3; D gene uncertain. Deletions cut 3 bases from V and 1 base from J, with 4 bases between. The germline V gene encodes CDR1 KGHSH and CDR2 LQKENI. This CDR3 spans 13 amino acids. This chain's CDR3 is CASSPSSGNTIYF. CDR3 in DNA: TGTGCCAGCTCACCGAGTTCTGGAAACACCATATATTTT.

The chain recombines TRBV19 with TRBJ2-1; TRBD2 agrees at 11 bases. After removal of 7 bases from V and 9 bases from J, the junction contained 14 bases not matched to a gene. This CDR3 region has 16 residues. Germline V gene sequence: CDR1 LNHDA, CDR2 SQIVND (reference sequence). In DNA form, the CDR3 reads TGTGCCAGTACAGGGACTAGCGGAATCGGCGTGGGTGAGCAGTTCTTC. Translating it yields CASTGTSGIGVGEQFF.

The genes are TRBV30 and TRBJ1-3, with D perhaps matching TRBD1 (6 bases). Trimming left V 7 bases short and J 0 bases short, with 10 bases between. Germline V gives CDR1 GTSNPN, CDR2 SVGIG (reference sequence). This CDR3 spans 13 amino acids. CDR3 sequence: CALTGYSGNTIYF. CDR3 nucleotides: TGTGCCTTGACAGGATACTCTGGAAACACCATATATTTT.

The rearrangement joins TRBV28 to TRBJ2-5, with a tentative D call TRBD1 (6 bases). CDR1 is MDHEN and CDR2 is SYDVKM in the germline V gene. Trimming pared 6 bases from V and 2 bases from J, leaving 16 bases between. The CDR3 runs 15 residues. CDR3 loop: CASSKRDTKQETQYF. The CDR3 coding sequence is TGTGCCAGCAGCAAACGGGACACCAAACAAGAGACCCAGTACTTC.

The chain is built from TRBV24-1 and TRBJ2-3, with TRBD1 matching 8 bases. Trimming took 4 bases from V and 2 from J; bases not matched to a gene: 7. This CDR3 region has 16 residues. Germline loops: CDR1 KGHDR, CDR2 SFDVKD. The CDR3 spells CATSDQTGGITDTQYF. Here the CDR3 DNA reads TGTGCCACCAGTGACCAAACAGGGGGGATCACAGATACGCAGTATTTT.

This clone occurred once. V gene TRBV27 combines with J gene TRBJ2-7; 12 bases fit TRBD2. Germline-derived CDR1 and CDR2 are MNHEY and SMNVEV (reference sequence). V lost 2 bases, J lost 2 bases, and 7 bases stayed unmatched. The CDR3 is made up of 17 amino acids. The CDR3 is CASSLVSSGRAAYEQYF. CDR3 DNA sequence: TGTGCCAGCAGTTTAGTTTCTAGCGGGAGGGCTGCCTACGAGCAGTACTTC.